The present entry profiles one TCR beta chain with its context. Its antigen remains undetermined. No much larger clone exists at a distance of one base, and base qualities are not known. This sample was included in a study of cytomegalovirus exposure and HLA in healthy donors (TCRdb year 2017). For context, the study as a whole: In an earlier analysis of around 540 of the donors, 250 to 350 Gb of sequence data and approximately 120 million unique TCR beta sequences from roughly 180 million T cells were reported. An early release that covered about 640 HLA-typed donors contained around 300 gigabases of sequencing data and 80 million or so unique TCR sequences. The genetic ancestry cluster associated with self-reported Caucasian donors included roughly four fifths of the roughly 380 genotyped donors. The aim of the study was to test whether cataloging public T cell receptors could identify signatures of past pathogen exposure. Using immunosequencing, the study profiled T cell repertoires from about 620 subjects and related those repertoires to cytomegalovirus serostatus. Along with the approximately 600-subject first cohort, a separate validation cohort of more than 90 different subjects was used. The study combined high-throughput TCR immunosequencing, statistical association of individual TCRs with disease status, and machine learning to predict cytomegalovirus infection status. In a later analysis, previously published TCR beta repertoires from more than 500 donors were re-analyzed and high-resolution HLA genotyping was added so that TCR occurrence patterns could be studied. Rather than drawing on any new phenotypic data, the later analysis identified candidate immune exposures from TCR beta sequences and the way those sequences occurred across donors. An earlier analysis of approximately 580 of the donors used high-throughput TCR beta sequencing to judge whether each TCR beta V gene segment behaved as functional or pseudogenic. Donor age, sex, ethnicity and CMV serostatus were compiled alongside the repertoire data. In a later genetic analysis, genome-wide SNP genotypes for about three fifths of the 666 donors were used, and that subset was treated as a discovery cohort. All discovery cohort repertoires had been generated on a single sequencing platform. HLA typing included class I and class II loci at four-digit resolution. Typing coverage varied by locus: about 629-630 donors for A, B, C, DRB1 and DQB1; some 520 for DQA1; about 570 for DPA1; 400 to 480 for DPB1. Four or five DR-DQ haplotypes were handled as single units for association and clustering because linkage in the cohort was strong. Across approximately 400 genotyped donors of the cohort, an average of about 220,000 unique TCR beta nucleotide sequences per donor were sequenced, and 15% to 20% of those sequences were non-productive.

The investigation overall reported the following: At a false discovery rate of 0.05, a later analysis linked 16,951 TCR beta sequences to specific HLA alleles. A further reported finding was that TCR beta sequences accurately predicted the HLA-A and HLA-B alleles for most subjects in the first cohort. In both the original and validation cohorts, the classifier was reported to diagnose cytomegalovirus status with high specificity and sensitivity. Across donors, most TCR sequences were observed very rarely, whereas some public TCRs were present in many individuals. In the study, 150 to 200 TCR beta chains were listed as associated with cytomegalovirus. When HLA alleles, especially DR and DQ, strongly co-occurred, attributing TCR associations to individual alleles was difficult. In a later genetic analysis, fewer N-insertions in productive TCRs were reported among donors in an Asian-associated ancestry cluster than the roughly 640-donor mean. Presence/absence analyses assumed roughly uniform sequencing depth across donors, an assumption that may not hold. The sequencing pipeline was judged likely to have produced a cluster of highly shared sequence variants as a technical artifact. It was suggested by the authors that the approach could potentially be generalized to other disease states and immunological phenotypes. Correlated functional status among segregating V segments might reflect linkage disequilibrium, but an unknown experimental factor could not be ruled out. V-gene and J-gene trimming of TCR beta chains was associated with a missense DCLRE1C variant in a later genetic analysis, and the association was replicated in an independent cohort. In a later analysis, TCR association rates were found to vary across HLA loci, with the most associated TCRs seen for DRB1 alleles and the fewest for HLA-C alleles. Immune exposure information for the cohort was limited to CMV serostatus. HLA typing was unavailable for some donors at each locus, so association tests used only the typed subset. Because counts were too low, seventeen rarely observed V segments, including chromosome 9 orphons, were excluded from the earlier analysis of under 650 of the donors. In vitro tests confirmed that three of the cytomegalovirus-associated TCR beta chains recognize cytomegalovirus antigens. In an earlier analysis of 500 to 650 of the donors, most TCR beta V segments appeared in productive rearrangements about 87% or about 30% of the time, broadly matching IMGT annotations. A later analysis reported that several top co-occurrence clusters appeared linked to parvovirus B19, influenza, CMV and Epstein-Barr virus. The cohort was sequenced for TCR beta chains only, and without alpha or paired-chain data the features that could be detected were limited. Most CMV-associated TCR beta chains appeared to be HLA-restricted in a later analysis, and the HLA associations seemed to be driven largely by CMV exposure. Some IMGT-functional V segments, including TRBV6-2 and TRBV6-3, could not be told apart with the 87-base-pair reads, so those segments were excluded. A later analysis found that HLA-associated TCR beta chains were more clonally expanded and had lower generation probabilities than equally common non-associated chains.

From the cysteine through the phenylalanine, the CDR3 covers 15 amino acids. Left in the record is the CDR3 DNA by itself, 45 bases read in frame from the first base. As encoded in the germline V gene, CDR1 is LGHNA while CDR2 is YNFKEQ. Cut back by 1 base and 3 bases, the V and J ends lie 12 bases apart. The cohort consisted of some 670 healthy bone marrow donors. Cohort members were all nominally healthy when sampled, although unrecorded immune exposures were likely present. The donor tested CMV seronegative and was one of the 352 seronegative cohort members. A peripheral blood sample was provided by each donor, and peripheral blood mononuclear cells were used for TCR beta sequencing. The Qiagen DNeasy Blood Extraction Kit was used to extract genomic DNA from the blood cell samples. The library was built by means of the immunoSEQ multiplex PCR assay. The multiplex PCR relied on a mix of 60 forward primers for TCR Vbeta segments and 13 reverse primers for TCR Jbeta segments. The CDR3 region of rearranged TCR beta genes was amplified from genomic DNA by a multiplex PCR assay. On the Illumina HiSeq System, the amplified TCR beta libraries were sequenced as 87-base-pair reads. The original pipeline was this. A later analysis counted tens of millions of unique TCR beta chains across the 670 or so repertoires, and some 11 million of these chains were shared by at least two donors. Raw reads were error-corrected and collapsed into unique sequences by a nearest-neighbor algorithm in which closely related sequences were merged to remove PCR and sequencing errors. To assign V, D and J gene segments, CDR3 sequences were aligned to IMGT reference sequences. For a sequence to be retained, a match of at least six nucleotides to both a V gene segment and a J gene segment was required. Rearrangements were classified as productive when the CDR3 lacked stop codons and remained in frame with V and J, and all other rearrangements were classified as non-productive. Following IMGT convention, CDR3 was defined as the stretch from the second conserved V-encoded cysteine to the conserved J-encoded phenylalanine. The earlier analysis of about 570 of the donors excluded any sequence lacking an unambiguous match to a single V gene segment. In an earlier analysis of around 600 of the donors, V segments were called functional above 56.7% productive rearrangements and were called segregating when the between-donor standard deviation exceeded 5%. To diagnose cytomegalovirus status from the catalog of TCR beta chain sequences, a statistical classification framework was built. In a later analysis, TCR nucleotide sequences were compared against IMGT/GENE-DB human TR gene sequences so that V and J genes could be assigned. The TCRdist pipeline was used in a later analysis to assign CDR3 sequences and most-parsimonious VDJ recombination scenarios. In a later analysis, each TCR beta chain was defined by its CDR3 amino acid sequence together with its V-gene family, and reads without a unique V-gene family were excluded. As a way to deal with suspected cross-contamination and a sequencing artifact, a later analysis dropped hundreds of nucleotide sequences that were highly shared and had low generation probability. In a later analysis, a clonal expansion index was calculated for each public chain from normalized within-repertoire ranks of inferred template counts. In a later analysis, generation probabilities were computed with a VDJ recombination model fitted to out-of-frame rearrangements, and the resulting probabilities were checked against IGoR. Hypergeometric tests were used in a later analysis to score TCR-TCR, TCR-HLA and TCR-CMV co-occurrence, with a repertoire-size bias correction applied to the TCR pairs. In a later analysis, false discovery rates were estimated by permuting HLA or CMV assignments 20 times. In a later analysis, co-occurring TCRs were grouped using DBSCAN, with TCRdist sequence similarity added in when clustering inside HLA-allele-positive subsets. Repertoires with fewer than 30,000 or more than 120,000 public chains, plus five repertoires with anomalous nucleotide sharing, were excluded from co-occurrence clustering. TCRdb took over this immuneACCESS table, retaining in-frame rearrangements with V and J assigned. Such tables are incomplete; in checked studies, under half of the missing clones stem from an unresolved V gene, and the remainder is unexplained. The V and J calls and clone size are taken from that table; D and trimming were inferred from the DNA. Across this sample there are about 67,000 clones, with 65% to 70% seen only once. About 1.9% of the sample rests with the top ten.

The source is a woman in her twenties or thirties in good health and CMV-seronegative. This chain joins TRBV4-2 to TRBJ1-1; the D gene is possibly TRBD1, with 5 bases matching. The sample was PBMCs. The CDR3 here reads CASSQVGEGDTEAFF. In nucleotide form, the sequence is TGTGCCAGCAGCCAAGTTGGGGAAGGGGACACTGAAGCTTTCTTT.